This T cell receptor (beta chain) was captured by sequencing in a study of control samples from healthy donors and cancer patients. Only in-frame clones appear in the TCRdb table, and some are missing; sequencing was by immunoSEQ multiplex PCR. The sample yields approximately 140,000 clones, about 90% seen once. The CDR3 is 14 residues long. Germline V gene data show CDR1 as MNHEY and CDR2 as SVGAGI. V gave up 11 bases and J gave up 0 bases, with 14 bases separating them. Material: blood. The rearrangement links TRBV6-5 to TRBJ1-3, with D unresolved. The receptor was isolated from a man aged 18 to 35 in good health. DNA of the CDR3: TGTGCCTGCCAGACACTGAGCTCTGGAAACACCATATATTTT. Its translation: CACQTLSSGNTIYF.